One sample yielded the 17 T cell receptor beta chains listed below, sequenced in a study of identical twins. One entry per CDR3 protein results from TCRdb running MiXCR on the 5' RACE reads. The sample includes fewer than 900,000 distinct CDR3 sequences, roughly 20% of them seen just once. A further study also used this sample, focusing on T cells expressing NK-cell markers.

The sequencing sample was made of PBMCs. These receptors originate from a woman aged 18 to 35 in good health.

The chain is built from TRBV20-1 and TRBJ1-3; D might be TRBD1 (5 bases). The CDR3 consists of 17 residues. The germline V gene encodes CDR1 DFQATT and CDR2 SNEGSKA (reference sequence). Trimming took 5 bases from V and 2 from J, leaving 22 bases between them. The CDR3 here is CSAVDWGLLGPGNTIYF. CDR3 DNA: TGCAGTGCTGTTGATTGGGGACTCTTAGGCCCTGGAAACACCATATATTTT.

The chain carries TRBV5-1 and TRBJ2-7; the D gene is possibly TRBD2 (5 bases). This CDR3 has 14 amino acids. Trimming removed 2 bases at V and 3 bases at J, with 12 bases between. CDR1 is SGHRS, CDR2 YFSETQ, per germline. The CDR3 region has the DNA TGCGCCAGCAGCTTAAGCGGAGCCAGCTACGAGCAGTACTTC. Amino acids: CASSLSGASYEQYF.

The rearrangement uses TRBV27 and TRBJ2-3, with TRBD1 identical over 10 bases. The length of the CDR3 is 17 residues. Germline trimming cut 2 bases from V and 5 bases from J; bases unmatched to any gene: 10. Per the germline V gene, CDR1 is MNHEY and CDR2 is SMNVEV (reference sequence). The CDR3 loop reads CASSLHGTGARRDTQYF. CDR3 DNA sequence: TGTGCCAGCAGTTTACACGGGACAGGGGCCCGTCGAGATACGCAGTATTTT.

This clonotype was observed a handful of times. The chain has TRBV20-1 and TRBJ2-1; TRBD2 aligns across 9 bases. The V gene end was trimmed by 5 bases and the J gene end by 7 bases; junction bases not matched to a gene: 12. The CDR3 extends over 15 amino acids. Germline-derived CDR1 and CDR2 are DFQATT and SNEGSKA (reference sequence). The CDR3 is CSAPGGLAGLNEQFF. CDR3 DNA sequence: TGCAGTGCTCCAGGTGGGCTAGCGGGACTTAATGAGCAGTTCTTC.

This sequence joins TRBV9 and TRBJ2-7, with 9 bases that match TRBD1. V shed 3 bases and J 1 base; nucleotides not matched to a gene: 5. Germline CDR1 is SGDLS and CDR2 is YYNGEE. The CDR3 extends over 15 amino acids. CDR3 sequence reads: CASSATGQGSYEQYF. CDR3 coding DNA: TGTGCCAGCAGCGCGACGGGACAGGGTTCCTACGAGCAGTACTTC.

This clonotype has only a few counts. The V and J genes are TRBV5-5 and TRBJ2-7, with no clear D. Germline CDR1 reads SGHKS; CDR2 reads YYEKEE (reference sequence). The V gene lost 7 bases and the J gene lost 2 bases, with 13 bases spanning the gap. The CDR3 is 13 residues long. CDR3 protein: CASLKTDAYEQYF. The CDR3 DNA follows: TGTGCCAGCCTGAAAACTGACGCCTACGAGCAGTACTTC.

The J gene is TRBJ2-1, the V gene TRBV13; either TRBD1 or TRBD2 may supply D (5 bases each). There are 14 residues in the CDR3. Trimming pared 5 bases from V and 8 bases from J, leaving 16 bases between. Per the germline V gene, CDR1 is PRHDT and CDR2 is FYEKMQ (reference sequence). CDR3 nucleotide sequence: TGTGCCAGCAGCACTGGGACCTCGGGCGATGAGCAGTTCTTC. It codes for CASSTGTSGDEQFF.

This chain connects TRBV12-3 or TRBV12-4 to TRBJ1-1; 7 bases are shared with TRBD1. This CDR3 contains 12 residues. Trimming removed 3 bases from V and 9 bases from J; junction bases left unmatched: 4. CDR3: CASSFLGQQAFF. CDR3 bases: TGTGCCAGCAGTTTCTTGGGACAGCAAGCTTTCTTT.

This sequence joins TRBV30 and TRBJ2-1; the D gene could be TRBD1 or TRBD2 (5 bases each). CDR1 and CDR2 from the germline V gene are GTSNPN and SVGIG (reference sequence). V lost 3 bases and J 7 bases, leaving 10 bases between the germline ends. The CDR3 consists of 12 residues. CDR3 residues: CAWSGTGNEQFF. For the CDR3, the DNA is TGTGCCTGGAGCGGGACGGGGAATGAGCAGTTCTTC. The full variable domain, rest sourced from reference TRBV30 and TRBJ2-1, is SQTIHQWPATLVQPVGSPLSLECTVEGTSNPNLYWYRQAAGRGLQLLFYSVGIGQISSEVPQNLSASRPQDRQFILSSKKLLLSDSGFYLCAWSGTGNEQFFGPGTRLTVL.

This chain connects TRBV20-1 to TRBJ2-3, with 9 bases that match TRBD1. V lost 0 bases and J lost 2; bases outside the gene matches: 9. This CDR3 region has 17 residues. Germline assignment: CDR1 DFQATT and CDR2 SNEGSKA (reference sequence). Here the CDR3 DNA reads TGCAGTGCTAGAGATACGGGGACAGGGAGGAACACAGATACGCAGTATTTT. Translated: CSARDTGTGRNTDTQYF.

The genes are TRBV24-1 and TRBJ2-3, with D hard to call. The V and J ends lost 3 bases and 3 bases respectively, with 6 bases between them. The CDR3 loop spans 13 amino acids. Germline V gene data show CDR1 as KGHDR and CDR2 as SFDVKD. This CDR3 reads CATSDLNTDTQYF. DNA of the CDR3: TGTGCCACCAGTGATCTCAATACAGATACGCAGTATTTT.

As DNA, the CDR3 is TGTGCCAGCAGGATGACAGGGGGCTTCCCAGATACGCAGTATTTT. Translation: CASRMTGGFPDTQYF. This chain joins TRBV12-3 or TRBV12-4 and TRBJ2-3; 10 positions agree with TRBD1. Germline trimming cut 6 bases from V and 4 bases from J; bases unmatched to any gene: 7. This CDR3 comprises 15 residues.

V is TRBV20-1 and J is TRBJ1-2; D may be TRBD1 (5 bases). The CDR3 extends over 14 amino acids. Trimming removed 4 bases from V and 0 bases from J, with 12 bases in between. In germline, CDR1 is DFQATT, CDR2 SNEGSKA (reference sequence). DNA for the CDR3: TGCAGTGCTACCGACAGCGACTCTAACTATGGCTACACCTTC. Encoded protein: CSATDSDSNYGYTF.

This clonotype appeared many times. V and J are TRBV9 and TRBJ2-3; either TRBD1 or TRBD2 may fit D (5 bases each). V lost 3 bases and J lost 4, with 18 bases in between. This CDR3 is 16 amino acids long. Per germline, CDR1 SGDLS and CDR2 YYNGEE. This chain's CDR3 is CASSGKLGTSADTQYF. CDR3 bases: TGTGCCAGCAGCGGGAAGCTCGGGACGTCCGCAGATACGCAGTATTTT.

This clonotype was seen many times. The rearrangement joins TRBV11-2 to TRBJ1-3; TRBD1 agrees at 9 bases. CDR1 and CDR2 from the germline V gene are SGHAT and FQNNGV. Trimming cost V 5 bases and J 1 base; bases outside gene matches: 15. The CDR3 has 19 amino acids. The CDR3 nucleotides are TGTGCCAGCAGCGACCCCCGGGACAGGGTTTCGAGGTCTGGAAACACCATATATTTT. Its protein product is CASSDPRDRVSRSGNTIYF.

This clonotype was seen a few times. The chain links TRBV29-1 to TRBJ1-5; D may be TRBD1 (5 bases). Germline assignment: CDR1 SQVTM and CDR2 ANQGSEA. V lost 4 bases, J lost 7 bases, and 11 bases lay in between. The CDR3 consists of 12 residues. CDR3 sequence (DNA): TGCAGCGTTGCCTCAGGGAACCAGCCCCAGCATTTT. Encoded protein: CSVASGNQPQHF.

The sample holds a few counts of this clonotype. The genes are TRBV4-3 and TRBJ2-7; 14 bases fit TRBD2. The CDR3 totals 15 residues. V trimming: 4 bases; J trimming: 6 bases; junction bases outside the gene matches: 5. Per the germline V gene, CDR1 is LGHNA and CDR2 is YSLEER. The CDR3 DNA follows: TGCGCCAGCAGCCGCCTGGGACTAGCGGGAGTCGAGCAGTACTTC. It translates to CASSRLGLAGVEQYF.